The 3 T cell receptor beta chains below come from one sample, sequenced in a study of blood T cell repertoires in COVID-19. Profiling relied on immunoSEQ multiplex PCR, and the TCRdb table lists in-frame clones only, not all of them. The table records 200,000 to 250,000 clones, about 87% of them present only once. Sequencing used peripheral blood. The receptors originated from a woman in her 70s with active or convalescent COVID-19.

The V call is TRBV5-8, the J call TRBJ1-3; TRBD1 matches at 8 bases. The junction had 2 bases not matched to a gene; V was cut back by 2 bases and J by 1 base. Germline CDR1 and CDR2: SGHTS and YDEGEE. This CDR3 contains 15 residues. The CDR3 protein is CASSFWTGSGNTIYF. The DNA for the CDR3 is TGTGCCAGCAGCTTCTGGACAGGGTCTGGAAACACCATATATTTT. Combining the CDR3 with reference TRBV5-8 and TRBJ1-3 gives the whole variable domain EAGVTQSPTHLIKTRGQQATLRCSPISGHTSVYWYQQALGLGLQFLLWYDEGEERNRGNFPPRFSGRQFPNYSSELNVNALELEDSALYLCASSFWTGSGNTIYFGEGSWLTVV.

This rearrangement joins TRBV10-3 to TRBJ1-2; 7 positions match TRBD1. With 7 bases clipped from V and 5 bases from J, the junction kept 13 bases outside the gene matches. The CDR3 has 15 residues. Germline CDR1 reads ENHRY; CDR2 reads SYGVKD. The CDR3 DNA follows: TGTGCCATCAAGCTTGAGGGGCAGGGGGAGTATGGCTACACCTTC. This gives the protein CAIKLEGQGEYGYTF.

The chain is built from TRBV6-5 and TRBJ2-7; D remains ambiguous. The CDR3 has 15 residues. The germline CDR1 and CDR2 sequences are MNHEY and SVGAGI. Trimming pared 6 bases from V and 5 bases from J, leaving 20 bases between. CDR3 DNA: TGTGCCAGCAGCATCCAGGCGACCCCCTTTAACGAGCAGTACTTC. Translating it yields CASSIQATPFNEQYF.